These 2 T cell receptor beta chains were sequenced from one sample in a study of tumor and adjacent non-tumor tissue in lung cancer. This sample's RNA came from whole unsorted tissue. A modified ARM-PCR protocol with three rounds of nested PCR amplified TCRbeta. TCRdb independently ran MiXCR on the multiplex PCR reads; one entry per CDR3 protein. The table has roughly 93,000 distinct CDR3 sequences, less than 75% seen once. Sample: lung tumor tissue. The receptors originated from a man between 60 and 70 years old with non-small cell lung cancer.

With regard to this clonotype: One junction end disagrees with the germline gene, perhaps due to a read error. The chain links TRBV11-3 to TRBJ2-1; D not certain. This CDR3 region has 17 residues. Looked up from germline, CDR1 is SGHNT and CDR2 is YENEEA. CDR3 loop: CTSSPCVPISSYIEQFF. As DNA, the CDR3 is TGTACCAGCAGCCCTTGCGTACCTATTTCTTCCTACATTGAGCAGTTCTTC.

Worth noting for this clonotype: A read error may produce the germline difference seen at one junction end. V is TRBV4-3 and J is TRBJ2-2; 9 bases line up with TRBD2. Germline V CDR1 and CDR2: LGHNA, YSLEER. This CDR3 is 16 amino acids long. CDR3 DNA: TGCGACAGCAGCCGAGAGACTAGCGGCCGCACCGAGGAGCTGTTTTTT. Translating gives CDSSRETSGRTEELFF.